These 19 T cell receptor beta chains were all obtained from the same sample, sequenced in a study of cytomegalovirus exposure and HLA in healthy donors. Vbeta (60) and Jbeta (13) primers were used in the PCR. Libraries were prepared by immunoSEQ multiplex PCR; TCRdb keeps only in-frame clonotypes and omits some of them. The sample has 75,000 to 100,000 clones; more than 60% are singletons. The sequenced sample consisted of PBMCs. Source of these receptors: a man aged 18 to 29 in good health and CMV-seropositive.

V gene TRBV6-1 combines with J gene TRBJ2-7; maybe TRBD1 (5 bases). V gave up 2 bases and J gave up 3 bases, with 11 bases separating them. Germline values: CDR1 MNHNS, CDR2 SASEGT. The CDR3 loop spans 14 amino acids. The CDR3 reads CASSERPGIYEQYF. DNA for the CDR3: TGTGCCAGCAGTGAAAGGCCAGGGATCTACGAGCAGTACTTC.

The gene calls are TRBV7-2 and TRBJ2-3, with D possibly matching TRBD2 (5 bases). CDR3 length equals 15 residues. Germline V gene lookup returns CDR1 SGHTA and CDR2 FQGNSA. V dropped 2 bases and J dropped 5 bases, with 14 bases sitting between them. The chain's CDR3 is CASSLSSGFLDTQYF. DNA for the CDR3: TGTGCCAGCAGCTTAAGCTCGGGGTTCCTAGATACGCAGTATTTT.

This chain joins TRBV18 and TRBJ1-4, with 12 bases fitting TRBD1. This CDR3 is built from 19 residues. With 3 bases clipped from V and 11 bases from J, the junction kept 19 bases outside the gene matches. Germline CDR1 is KGHSH and CDR2 is LQKENI. CDR3 amino acids: CASSPQRITPGTGGLKLFF. DNA for the CDR3: TGTGCCAGCTCACCCCAACGAATTACCCCCGGGACAGGGGGCTTGAAACTGTTTTTT.

J is TRBJ2-3 and V is TRBV28; D gene unclear. Deletions cut 3 bases from V and 4 bases from J, with 5 bases between. Looked up from germline, CDR1 is MDHEN and CDR2 is SYDVKM. The CDR3 has 12 residues. The CDR3 coding sequence is TGTGCCAGCAGTTTCGGTCCAGATACGCAGTATTTT. Residues: CASSFGPDTQYF.

The rearrangement joins TRBV6-4 to TRBJ2-1; 15 nucleotides match TRBD2. Germline V gene data show CDR1 as MRHNA and CDR2 as SNTAGT. The CDR3 loop spans 16 amino acids. V shed 6 bases and J 6 bases; nucleotides not matched to a gene: 6. The CDR3 reads CASSRTSGGAANEQFF. The CDR3 region has the DNA TGTGCCAGCAGCCGGACTAGCGGGGGGGCCGCCAATGAGCAGTTCTTC.

This clone has a handful of counts. The rearrangement joins TRBV28 to TRBJ2-3, with 9 nucleotides matching TRBD1. With V trimmed by 6 bases and J by 13 bases, 5 bases remained unmatched. Germline V gives CDR1 MDHEN, CDR2 SYDVKM. The CDR3 extends over 11 amino acids. The CDR3, as DNA: TGTGCCAGCAGCTGGGGGACAGGGAAGTATTTT. The encoded protein is CASSWGTGKYF.

V and J are TRBV18 and TRBJ1-1, with TRBD1 matching over 8 bases. CDR1 is KGHSH, CDR2 LQKENI, per germline. V shed 6 bases and J 4 bases; nucleotides not matched to a gene: 7. The CDR3 has 14 residues. CDR3 residues: CASSQETGGTEAFF. Written as DNA, the CDR3 is TGTGCCAGCTCGCAGGAAACAGGGGGCACTGAAGCTTTCTTT.

On this clone: Other DNA variants within this sample encode the same CDR3. V is TRBV27 and J is TRBJ2-7; 7 bases agree with TRBD2. Germline V CDR1 and CDR2: MNHEY, SMNVEV (reference sequence). There are 13 residues in the CDR3. Trimming cost V 3 bases and J 3 bases; bases outside gene matches: 2. Written as DNA, the CDR3 is TGTGCCAGCAGTTTGGCGGGGGTCTACGAGCAGTACTTC. It translates to CASSLAGVYEQYF.

The chain uses TRBV4-1 and TRBJ1-2, with TRBD1 as a possible D gene (5 bases). Germline V gene data show CDR1 as MGHRA and CDR2 as YSYEKL. The V end was cut by 0 bases, the J end by 5 bases, with 16 bases between. This CDR3 is 16 amino acids long. The CDR3: CASSQELGGNYYGYTF. DNA of the CDR3: TGCGCCAGCAGCCAAGAGTTGGGGGGTAACTATTATGGCTACACCTTC.

The V and J genes are TRBV5-4 and TRBJ2-5, with 10 bases aligning to TRBD2. Trimming removed 7 bases from V and 4 bases from J; junction bases left unmatched: 7. CDR1 and CDR2 from the germline V gene are SGHNT and YYREEE (reference sequence). This CDR3 is built from 14 residues. CDR3 sequence: CASGVAGGRETQYF. The CDR3 DNA is TGTGCCAGCGGTGTAGCGGGGGGCCGAGAGACCCAGTACTTC.

V and J are TRBV28 and TRBJ1-1, with D maybe TRBD1 (5 bases). V dropped 7 bases and J dropped 4 bases, with 13 bases sitting between them. The germline V gene encodes CDR1 MDHEN and CDR2 SYDVKM. The CDR3 length is 13 residues. In DNA form, the CDR3 reads TGTGCCAGCAATCGGGGGGGAGGCACTGAAGCTTTCTTT. This sequence encodes CASNRGGGTEAFF.

The V gene is TRBV11-3, the J gene TRBJ2-2; 7 nucleotides agree with TRBD2. The germline gives CDR1 SGHNT, CDR2 YENEEA. The CDR3 has 15 residues. V gave up 6 bases and J gave up 6 bases; unmatched junction bases: 10. CDR3 residues: CASRLGGGSAGELFF. The CDR3 nucleotides are TGTGCCAGCAGACTGGGGGGGGGTTCTGCCGGGGAGCTGTTTTTT.

In DNA, the CDR3 is TGTGCCAGCAGCCAAGATGGGAAGGGGCTCGGAAACACCATATATTTT. Residues: CASSQDGKGLGNTIYF. V is TRBV14 and J is TRBJ1-3; D perhaps matches TRBD1 (5 bases). Trimming stripped 0 bases from V and 4 bases from J, with 13 bases between. This CDR3 comprises 16 residues. CDR1 is SGHDN, CDR2 FVKESK, per germline.

The chain couples TRBV6-6 to TRBJ1-5, with 7 positions matching TRBD1. Trimming took 5 bases from V and 4 from J; bases not matched to a gene: 5. This CDR3 has 14 residues. Per germline, CDR1 MNHNY and CDR2 SVGAGI (reference sequence). The CDR3 loop is CASSTGQVNQPQHF. The CDR3 nucleotides read TGTGCCAGCAGTACCGGACAGGTAAATCAGCCCCAGCATTTT.

J is TRBJ1-1 and V is TRBV5-1; D gene ambiguous. CDR3 size: 13 residues. V lost 0 bases to trimming and J lost 5 bases, with 8 bases between them. CDR1 is SGHRS, CDR2 YFSETQ, per germline. This chain's CDR3 is CASSLGPLTEAFF. The CDR3 DNA reads as TGCGCCAGCAGCTTGGGTCCCTTGACTGAAGCTTTCTTT.

The CDR3 DNA follows: TGCAGCGTTGTCGGTGGGAGCACTGAAGCTTTCTTT. Translating gives CSVVGGSTEAFF. The V call is TRBV29-1, the J call TRBJ1-1; D unresolved. Per germline, CDR1 SQVTM and CDR2 ANQGSEA. Trimming removed 4 bases at V and 4 bases at J, with 10 bases between. The CDR3 runs 12 residues.

This chain joins TRBV27 and TRBJ1-3; no clear D. Germline assignment: CDR1 MNHEY and CDR2 SMNVEV (reference sequence). The V and J ends lost 5 bases and 0 bases respectively, with 17 bases between them. The CDR3 spans 17 residues. The CDR3 here is CASSRSGFPGSGNTIYF. The CDR3, as DNA: TGTGCCAGCAGTCGCAGCGGATTCCCTGGCTCTGGAAACACCATATATTTT.

J is TRBJ1-1 and V is TRBV6-5; the D is unclear. Trimming removed 2 bases at V and 2 bases at J, with 15 bases between. Germline V gene data show CDR1 as MNHEY and CDR2 as SVGAGI. There are 16 residues in the CDR3. The CDR3 loop reads CASSYPAAGANTEAFF. The CDR3 bases are TGTGCCAGCAGTTACCCCGCCGCCGGAGCAAACACTGAAGCTTTCTTT.

The chain couples TRBV7-2 to TRBJ2-1; TRBD2 agrees at 7 bases. V dropped 6 bases and J dropped 4; count of bases not matched to a gene: 9. The CDR3 totals 15 residues. Germline CDR1 reads SGHTA; CDR2 reads FQGNSA. The CDR3 region has the DNA TGTGCCAGCAGATCATTGACTAGCCTGTACAATGAGCAGTTCTTC. The encoded protein is CASRSLTSLYNEQFF.